A single sample gave rise to the 17 T cell receptor beta chains below, sequenced in a study of early stage breast cancer tumors. The protocol was immunoSEQ multiplex PCR, while the TCRdb copy is restricted to in-frame clones and leaves out a portion. The sample consists of about 72,000 clones, more than 65% of them appearing once. The sequenced sample was blood. These receptors were collected from a person aged 55 to 69 with breast cancer.

The chain couples TRBV27 to TRBJ1-6; D is unclear. Trimming left V 2 bases short and J 8 bases short, with 10 bases between. The CDR3 contains 14 residues. The V gene's germline CDR1 is MNHEY and CDR2 SMNVEV (reference sequence). CDR3 sequence (DNA): TGTGCCAGCAGTTTAAAGCCTTCGGATTCACCCCTCCACTTT. Its translation is CASSLKPSDSPLHF.

The chain combines TRBV7-2 with TRBJ1-2; D ambiguous. V was clipped by 3 bases and J by 8 bases, with 13 bases between them. Germline-derived CDR1 and CDR2 are SGHTA and FQGNSA. The CDR3 is made up of 13 amino acids. CDR3 bases: TGTGCCAGCAGCTTCTACCAGGACTCCGGCTACACCTTC. Protein sequence: CASSFYQDSGYTF.

The chain couples TRBV4-1 to TRBJ2-6, with D uncertain. With 4 bases removed from V and 0 bases from J, the gap between germline ends came to 13 bases. This CDR3 region has 17 residues. Germline V gene lookup returns CDR1 MGHRA and CDR2 YSYEKL. The CDR3: CASSPENTLSGANVLTF. For the CDR3, the DNA is TGCGCCAGCAGCCCTGAAAATACCCTCTCTGGGGCCAACGTCCTGACTTTC.

This clone was picked up a small number of times. The V call is TRBV9, the J call TRBJ2-2; no firm D call. Germline assignment: CDR1 SGDLS and CDR2 YYNGEE. The CDR3 is 14 amino acids. Between the trimmed V and J ends, which lost 6 bases and 0 bases, there was a span of 9 bases. CDR3 DNA: TGTGCCAGCAATCCGGCCGCGAACACCGGGGAGCTGTTTTTT. The encoded protein is CASNPAANTGELFF.

The chain's CDR3 is CASSILGVSGEKLFF. In DNA, the CDR3 is TGTGCCAGCAGCATCCTGGGCGTTTCCGGTGAAAAACTGTTTTTT. The chain joins TRBV7-2 to TRBJ1-4; D not resolved. Trimming stripped 5 bases from V and 7 bases from J, with 17 bases between. CDR3 length: 15 residues. Germline V gene sequence: CDR1 SGHTA, CDR2 FQGNSA.

This clone occurred once. CDR3 region: CASSFVSDSSYNEQFF. The CDR3 bases are TGTGCCAGCAGTTTTGTCTCGGACAGCTCCTACAATGAGCAGTTCTTC. The V gene is TRBV27, the J gene TRBJ2-1; perhaps TRBD1 as D (6 bases). Germline V lookup: CDR1 MNHEY, CDR2 SMNVEV (reference sequence). V shed 3 bases and J shed 0 bases, with 12 bases lying between them. This CDR3 has 16 amino acids.

The chain joins TRBV6-1 to TRBJ1-6, with D unclear. This CDR3 is 14 amino acids long. Germline V CDR1 and CDR2: MNHNS, SASEGT. Trimming stripped 4 bases from V and 7 bases from J, with 11 bases between. Here the CDR3 reads CASSVRLVNSPLHF. The CDR3 nucleotides are TGTGCCAGCAGTGTAAGACTAGTAAATTCACCCCTCCACTTT.

The chain recombines TRBV28 with TRBJ2-1, with 7 bases fitting TRBD2. CDR3 length equals 13 residues. Germline V gene lookup returns CDR1 MDHEN and CDR2 SYDVKM. Unmatched junction bases numbered 6, after V lost 5 bases and J lost 8 bases. CDR3 sequence reads: CASSQRDLDEQFF. The CDR3 region has the DNA TGTGCCAGCAGTCAGCGGGATCTCGATGAGCAGTTCTTC. The full variable domain, rest sourced from reference TRBV28 and TRBJ2-1, is DVKVTQSSRYLVKRTGEKVFLECVQDMDHENMFWYRQDPGLGLRLIYFSYDVKMKEKGDIPEGYSVSREKKERFSLILESASTNQTSMYLCASSQRDLDEQFFGPGTRLTVL.

The table lists this clone with a few counts. The gene calls are TRBV5-4 and TRBJ2-7, with 10 nucleotides matching TRBD1. Germline CDR1 SGHNT, CDR2 YYREEE (reference sequence). V shed 10 bases, J shed 2 bases, and the junction held 6 bases outside the gene matches. The CDR3 has 13 amino acids. In DNA form, the CDR3 reads TGTGCCGCGAGGGACAGGGGTACCTACGAGCAGTACTTC. Translation gives CAARDRGTYEQYF.

This chain joins TRBV6-5 and TRBJ1-1, with D unresolved. The length of the CDR3 is 13 residues. Trimming took 4 bases from V and 0 from J, leaving 6 bases between them. Germline V gene sequence: CDR1 MNHEY, CDR2 SVGAGI. The chain's CDR3 is CASSFKMNTEAFF. The CDR3 region has the DNA TGTGCCAGCAGTTTCAAAATGAACACTGAAGCTTTCTTT.

J is TRBJ1-3 and V is TRBV28; D unclear. This CDR3 spans 16 amino acids. Trimming stripped 6 bases from V and 0 bases from J, with 15 bases between. Per germline, CDR1 MDHEN and CDR2 SYDVKM. CDR3 DNA sequence: TGTGCCAGCAGAAATCTTTTGGGGAGCTCTGGAAACACCATATATTTT. It yields the protein CASRNLLGSSGNTIYF.

This sequence joins TRBV7-3 and TRBJ2-2; D gene uncertain. This CDR3 spans 12 amino acids. V dropped 5 bases and J dropped 5 bases, with 6 bases sitting between them. Germline-derived CDR1 and CDR2 are SGHTA and FQGTGA. The CDR3 loop reads CASSQATGELFF. The DNA for the CDR3 is TGTGCCAGCAGCCAAGCGACCGGGGAGCTGTTTTTT.

The gene calls are TRBV10-3 and TRBJ2-2, with D unresolved. Deletions cut 6 bases from V and 2 bases from J, with 16 bases between. CDR1 ENHRY and CDR2 SYGVKD come from the germline V gene. This CDR3 comprises 16 residues. The CDR3 sequence: CAIRPSLNSNTGELFF. CDR3 sequence (DNA): TGTGCCATCAGACCCTCTCTCAATTCAAACACCGGGGAGCTGTTTTTT.

This chain connects TRBV5-4 to TRBJ1-1; D is uncertain. Germline CDR1 reads SGHNT; CDR2 reads YYREEE (reference sequence). The CDR3 contains 15 residues. V lost 0 bases and J lost 0, with 9 bases in between. This CDR3 is CASSLELGMNTEAFF. CDR3 DNA sequence: TGTGCCAGCAGCTTGGAGTTAGGGATGAACACTGAAGCTTTCTTT.

The genes are TRBV6-1 and TRBJ1-4, with TRBD1 matching 7 bases. Germline-derived CDR1 and CDR2 are MNHNS and SASEGT. Trimming removed 1 base from V and 3 bases from J; junction bases left unmatched: 2. This CDR3 comprises 15 residues. The CDR3 DNA sequence: TGTGCCAGCAGTGAAGAAGGGACAGCTAATGAAAAACTGTTTTTT. Translating it yields CASSEEGTANEKLFF.

The J gene is TRBJ1-2, the V gene TRBV5-1; 7 bases agree with TRBD1. Per the germline V gene, CDR1 is SGHRS and CDR2 is YFSETQ. V shed 6 bases and J 0 bases; nucleotides not matched to a gene: 5. The CDR3 loop spans 14 amino acids. The CDR3 is CASNSGGTNYGYTF. CDR3 DNA: TGCGCCAGCAATTCAGGGGGAACTAACTATGGCTACACCTTC.

The rearrangement links TRBV19 to TRBJ1-5; D may be TRBD1 (6 bases). This CDR3 has 15 amino acids. V was cut by 4 bases and J by 2 bases, with 12 bases left in between. CDR1 is LNHDA, CDR2 SQIVND, per germline (reference sequence). The CDR3 DNA follows: TGTGCCAGTAGTAACGGCGGGACACGCAATCAGCCCCAGCATTTT. It translates to CASSNGGTRNQPQHF.